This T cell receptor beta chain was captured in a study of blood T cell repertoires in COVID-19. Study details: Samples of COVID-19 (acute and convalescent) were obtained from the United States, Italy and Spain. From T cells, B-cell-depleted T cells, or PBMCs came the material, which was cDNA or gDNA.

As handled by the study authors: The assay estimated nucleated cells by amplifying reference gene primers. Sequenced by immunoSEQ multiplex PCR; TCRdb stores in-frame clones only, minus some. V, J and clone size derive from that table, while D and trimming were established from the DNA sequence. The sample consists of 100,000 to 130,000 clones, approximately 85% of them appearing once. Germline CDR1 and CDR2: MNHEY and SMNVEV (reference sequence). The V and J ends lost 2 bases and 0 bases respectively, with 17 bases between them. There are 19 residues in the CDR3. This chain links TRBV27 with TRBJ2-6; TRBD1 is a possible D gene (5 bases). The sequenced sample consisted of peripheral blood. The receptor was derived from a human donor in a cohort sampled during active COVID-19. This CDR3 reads CASSLRSTAIFSGANVLTF. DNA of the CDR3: TGTGCCAGCAGTTTAAGGTCGACAGCAATTTTCTCTGGGGCCAACGTCCTGACTTTC.